The 29 T cell receptor beta chains presented below share a single source sample, sequenced in a study of blood T cells in healthy people across ages. Primers used in a second PCR of about 7 to 12 cycles were a sample-barcoded 5' primer and a J-beta primer mix. A single record per CDR3 protein comes from TCRdb applying MiXCR to the 5' RACE reads. Altogether about 970,000 distinct CDR3 sequences are present, 51% being singletons, with the ten largest covering about 22%. The sample consisted of blood. These receptors originate from an older woman in good health.

This chain connects TRBV5-8 to TRBJ2-2; D possibly uses TRBD1 or TRBD2 (5 bases each). Germline assignment: CDR1 SGHTS and CDR2 YDEGEE. This CDR3 is 12 amino acids long. V was trimmed by 2 bases and J by 11 bases, leaving 10 bases between them. CDR3 DNA sequence: TGTGCCAGCAGCTTATACGGGGACGAGCTGTTTTTT. Translating gives CASSLYGDELFF.

This sequence joins TRBV5-1 and TRBJ1-2, with D hard to call. Germline loops: CDR1 SGHRS, CDR2 YFSETQ. The V gene lost 7 bases and the J gene lost 0 bases, with 7 bases spanning the gap. This CDR3 is built from 12 residues. The CDR3 region is CASGNANYGYTF. CDR3 bases: TGCGCCAGCGGAAATGCTAACTATGGCTACACCTTC.

This sequence joins TRBV29-1 and TRBJ2-1, with 13 nucleotides matching TRBD2. The CDR3 is made up of 17 amino acids. The V gene's germline CDR1 is SQVTM and CDR2 ANQGSEA. J was trimmed by 7 bases and V by 1 base; bases with no gene match: 10. CDR3 sequence: CSVEGDPTSGRLNEQFF. CDR3 nucleotide sequence: TGCAGCGTTGAAGGCGACCCGACTAGCGGGAGGCTAAATGAGCAGTTCTTC.

V is TRBV7-7 and J is TRBJ2-1; the D gene is possibly TRBD2 (6 bases). The germline CDR1 and CDR2 sequences are SSHAT and FNYEAQ (reference sequence). V lost 3 bases to trimming and J lost 7 bases, with 16 bases between them. The CDR3 totals 15 residues. The CDR3 nucleotides are TGTGCCAGCAGCTTTCGAACGGGAGTAGGGAATGAGCAGTTCTTC. Its protein is CASSFRTGVGNEQFF.

This clonotype was detected only a few times. The V call is TRBV21-1, the J call TRBJ2-1; the D call of TRBD2 is as the table states it, not checked on the DNA. TRBV21-1 is an annotated pseudogene. The CDR3 spans 15 residues. The CDR3 DNA is TGTGCCAGCAGCAAGGTAGCGGGAGGCAGGAGTGAGCAGTTCTTC. The encoded protein is CASSKVAGGRSEQFF.

The V gene is TRBV4-1, the J gene TRBJ2-1; 10 bases are shared with TRBD2. The CDR3 contains 16 residues. V was clipped by 4 bases and J by 7 bases; unmatched bases: 10. Germline assignment: CDR1 MGHRA and CDR2 YSYEKL. The CDR3 DNA reads as TGCGCCAGCAGCCGCCGACTTCTAGCGGGAGAAAATGAGCAGTTCTTC. Its translation: CASSRRLLAGENEQFF.

This clonotype occurred a few times. The genes are TRBV3-1 and TRBJ2-1; 8 bases are a match to TRBD2. V lost 0 bases, J lost 2 bases, and 12 bases stayed unmatched. Germline V gives CDR1 LGHDT, CDR2 YNNKEL (reference sequence). The CDR3 has 19 residues. The CDR3 nucleotides read TGTGCCAGCAGCCAAGATCAAGCGGGAGTCAACCTCCCCTACAATGAGCAGTTCTTC. Protein product: CASSQDQAGVNLPYNEQFF.

The chain employs TRBV2 and TRBJ2-6; no firm D call. CDR1 is SNHLY, CDR2 FYNNEI, per germline. The CDR3 runs to 13 residues. Trimming took 8 bases from V and 3 from J, leaving 8 bases between them. The CDR3 DNA reads as TGTGCCAGCCCTTCTCTTGGGGCCAACGTCCTGACTTTC. It translates to CASPSLGANVLTF. The variable domain in full, completed from reference TRBV2 and TRBJ2-6, reads EPEVTQTPSHQVTQMGQEVILRCVPISNHLYFYWYRQILGQKVEFLVSFYNNEISEKSEIFDDQFSVERPDGSNFTLKIRSTKLEDSAMYFCASPSLGANVLTFGAGSRLTVL.

J is TRBJ2-7 and V is TRBV7-3; TRBD1 agrees at 7 bases. The CDR3 runs to 15 residues. V dropped 5 bases and J dropped 3; count of bases not matched to a gene: 10. In germline, CDR1 is SGHTA, CDR2 FQGTGA. CDR3 residues: CASSPLPGQLYEQYF. The CDR3, as DNA: TGTGCCAGCAGCCCCCTACCGGGACAGCTCTACGAGCAGTACTTC.

The chain joins TRBV20-1 to TRBJ2-1; 9 bases agree with TRBD2. Trimming took 2 bases from V and 7 from J; bases not matched to a gene: 12. The CDR3 has 16 amino acids. Germline values: CDR1 DFQATT, CDR2 SNEGSKA (reference sequence). The CDR3: CSARTGLAQSPNEQFF. CDR3 DNA sequence: TGCAGTGCTAGAACCGGACTAGCGCAGTCTCCTAATGAGCAGTTCTTC.

The sample holds a few counts of this clonotype. This CDR3 reads CASKVWREHYNEQFF. CDR3 nucleotide sequence: TGTGCCAGCAAGGTATGGCGGGAGCACTACAATGAGCAGTTCTTC. The V and J genes are TRBV27 and TRBJ2-1, with 7 nucleotides matching TRBD2. V lost 7 bases, J lost 3 bases, and 9 bases stayed unmatched. The CDR3 totals 15 residues. Germline-derived CDR1 and CDR2 are MNHEY and SMNVEV (reference sequence).

In its sample, this clonotype was seen a few times. The chain recombines TRBV29-1 with TRBJ1-5, with TRBD1 matching over 10 bases. V lost 4 bases and J lost 4; bases outside the gene matches: 1. Germline V lookup: CDR1 SQVTM, CDR2 ANQGSEA. CDR3 length: 13 residues. The CDR3 region is CSVGDRGNQPQHF. Written as DNA, the CDR3 is TGCAGCGTTGGGGACAGGGGTAATCAGCCCCAGCATTTT.

A few counts support this clonotype. This rearrangement joins TRBV5-1 to TRBJ2-5, with D tentatively TRBD2 (5 bases). Looked up from germline, CDR1 is SGHRS and CDR2 is YFSETQ. V shed 0 bases and J shed 1 base, with 16 bases lying between them. The CDR3 totals 17 residues. The CDR3 loop is CASSLEARRGTQETQYF. In DNA, the CDR3 is TGCGCCAGCAGCTTGGAGGCCCGACGGGGAACCCAAGAGACCCAGTACTTC. Combining the CDR3 with reference TRBV5-1 and TRBJ2-5 gives the whole variable domain KAGVTQTPRYLIKTRGQQVTLSCSPISGHRSVSWYQQTPGQGLQFLFEYFSETQRNKGNFPGRFSGRQFSNSRSEMNVSTLELGDSALYLCASSLEARRGTQETQYFGPGTRLLVL.

This clonotype was found a few times. The CDR3: CASSLVPSGAYEQYF. DNA of the CDR3: TGTGCCAGCAGTTTGGTTCCAAGTGGCGCCTACGAGCAGTACTTC. The chain carries TRBV28 and TRBJ2-7; D uncertain. CDR1 and CDR2 (germline): MDHEN, SYDVKM. V gave up 3 bases and J gave up 2 bases, with 14 bases separating them. This CDR3 contains 15 residues. Drawing the rest from reference TRBV28 and TRBJ2-7, the complete variable domain is DVKVTQSSRYLVKRTGEKVFLECVQDMDHENMFWYRQDPGLGLRLIYFSYDVKMKEKGDIPEGYSVSREKKERFSLILESASTNQTSMYLCASSLVPSGAYEQYFGPGTRLTVT.

This clonotype occurred a few times. The chain employs TRBV6-1 and TRBJ2-7; 9 nucleotides agree with TRBD1. Trimming at V came to 7 bases and at J to 5 bases, leaving 6 bases not matched to a gene. Germline V gene sequence: CDR1 MNHNS, CDR2 SASEGT. The CDR3 length is 13 residues. The CDR3 nucleotides are TGTGCCAGCAACCGGGACAGGGAACACGAGCAGTACTTC. As protein: CASNRDREHEQYF.

This clonotype was observed at least ten times. This chain uses TRBV18 with TRBJ2-7, with a tentative D call TRBD2 (6 bases). Between the trimmed V and J ends, which lost 6 bases and 2 bases, there was a span of 14 bases. The CDR3 spans 14 residues. Germline V CDR1 and CDR2: KGHSH, LQKENI. CDR3 DNA: TGTGCCAGCTCCCGGGAGACCCTCACCTACGAGCAGTACTTC. It is translated as CASSRETLTYEQYF.

The rearrangement links TRBV2 to TRBJ2-1; TRBD1 might be the D (5 bases). This CDR3 has 16 amino acids. Per the germline V gene, CDR1 is SNHLY and CDR2 is FYNNEI. V shed 6 bases and J shed 3 bases, with 18 bases lying between them. The CDR3 loop is CASSDSGNRNYNEQFF. CDR3 DNA: TGTGCCAGCAGCGACAGTGGAAACAGAAACTACAATGAGCAGTTCTTC. The full variable domain, rest sourced from reference TRBV2 and TRBJ2-1, is EPEVTQTPSHQVTQMGQEVILRCVPISNHLYFYWYRQILGQKVEFLVSFYNNEISEKSEIFDDQFSVERPDGSNFTLKIRSTKLEDSAMYFCASSDSGNRNYNEQFFGPGTRLTVL.

Written as DNA, the CDR3 is TGTGCCAGCAGTGTAGGGTTCGGACAGGGGGACAATGAGCAGTACTTC. Translating gives CASSVGFGQGDNEQYF. The rearrangement links TRBV2 to TRBJ2-5, with TRBD1 identical over 10 bases. The CDR3 covers 16 residues. V shed 4 bases, J shed 11 bases, and the junction held 16 bases outside the gene matches. Germline CDR1 SNHLY, CDR2 FYNNEI.

This chain uses TRBV15 with TRBJ2-2; D is perhaps TRBD2 (5 bases). The CDR3 is 15 residues long. With 9 bases removed from V and 0 bases from J, the gap between germline ends came to 14 bases. CDR1 is LNHNV, CDR2 YYDKDF, per germline (reference sequence). The CDR3 DNA sequence: TGTGCCACAGCAGCTAGCACTTCGAACACCGGGGAGCTGTTTTTT. As protein: CATAASTSNTGELFF.

The V call is TRBV12-3 or TRBV12-4, the J call TRBJ2-4; maybe TRBD2 (5 bases). The CDR3 runs to 17 residues. Trimming cost V 7 bases and J 0 bases, with 19 bases left between them. CDR3 in DNA: TGTGCCAGCACCCCTAGGGAGAGGGCGGGAGCCAAAAACATTCAGTACTTC. Amino acids: CASTPRERAGAKNIQYF.

The CDR3 bases are TGTGCCAGCAGTTTAGAAATTATGCCTAATTCACCCCTCCACTTT. This codes for CASSLEIMPNSPLHF. The rearrangement joins TRBV12-3 or TRBV12-4 to TRBJ1-6; D is ambiguous. The CDR3 extends over 15 amino acids. Deletions cut 1 base from V and 6 bases from J, with 10 bases between.

The sample holds a few counts of this clonotype. The V call is TRBV7-9, the J call TRBJ2-3; maybe TRBD2 (5 bases). Germline V lookup: CDR1 SEHNR, CDR2 FQNEAQ (reference sequence). V shed 0 bases and J shed 0 bases, with 13 bases lying between them. The CDR3 runs 17 residues. In nucleotides, the CDR3 is TGTGCCAGCAGCTTAGCTCTTCTGGGCGGGAGCACAGATACGCAGTATTTT. Translated: CASSLALLGGSTDTQYF.

The gene calls are TRBV27 and TRBJ2-4, with 13 bases that match TRBD2. The CDR3 sequence is 18 residues long. V dropped 6 bases and J dropped 3; count of bases not matched to a gene: 11. Germline V lookup: CDR1 MNHEY, CDR2 SMNVEV (reference sequence). The CDR3 sequence is CASRPFGTSGMIKNIQYF. As DNA, the CDR3 is TGTGCCAGCAGACCCTTCGGGACTAGCGGGATGATCAAAAACATTCAGTACTTC.

V gene TRBV5-1 combines with J gene TRBJ2-7, with TRBD1 matching over 9 bases. J lost 3 bases, V lost 4 bases, and 5 bases had no gene match. Germline V lookup: CDR1 SGHRS, CDR2 YFSETQ. The CDR3 covers 14 residues. The CDR3 DNA reads TGCGCCAGCAGCCTAACAGGGGGCATCTACGAGCAGTACTTC. Translated: CASSLTGGIYEQYF. The complete variable domain, with remaining parts taken from reference TRBV5-1 and TRBJ2-7, reads KAGVTQTPRYLIKTRGQQVTLSCSPISGHRSVSWYQQTPGQGLQFLFEYFSETQRNKGNFPGRFSGRQFSNSRSEMNVSTLELGDSALYLCASSLTGGIYEQYFGPGTRLTVT.

This rearrangement joins TRBV5-1 to TRBJ2-7, with a tentative D call TRBD1 (5 bases). The CDR3 has 13 residues. Trimming took off 4 bases at V and 3 bases at J, with 11 bases between the two ends. Looked up from germline, CDR1 is SGHRS and CDR2 is YFSETQ. CDR3 in amino acids: CASSPDNFYEQYF. Written as DNA, the CDR3 is TGCGCCAGCAGCCCGGACAATTTCTACGAGCAGTACTTC.

This CDR3 reads CASSNDGRNTEAFF. The CDR3 DNA reads TGTGCCAGCAGCAACGACGGAAGAAACACTGAAGCTTTCTTT. The J gene is TRBJ1-1, the V gene TRBV4-2; D remains ambiguous. The CDR3 sequence is 14 residues long. Germline CDR1 is LGHNA and CDR2 is YNFKEQ. Between the trimmed V and J ends, which lost 5 bases and 2 bases, there was a span of 12 bases.

The chain links TRBV2 to TRBJ2-1; D is unclear. Trimming shortened V by 5 bases and J by 7 bases, and 12 bases separated the two germline ends. Germline V gives CDR1 SNHLY, CDR2 FYNNEI. This CDR3 region has 13 residues. The CDR3, as DNA: TGTGCCAGCAGTTCGCCCGTAAGGAATGAGCAGTTCTTC. This translates into CASSSPVRNEQFF. Full variable domain (rest looked up from reference TRBV2 and TRBJ2-1): EPEVTQTPSHQVTQMGQEVILRCVPISNHLYFYWYRQILGQKVEFLVSFYNNEISEKSEIFDDQFSVERPDGSNFTLKIRSTKLEDSAMYFCASSSPVRNEQFFGPGTRLTVL.

The chain carries TRBV4-1 and TRBJ1-1; TRBD1 is a possible D gene (5 bases). This CDR3 is built from 17 residues. Trimming removed 2 bases at V and 1 base at J, with 17 bases between. Germline V lookup: CDR1 MGHRA, CDR2 YSYEKL. CDR3 DNA sequence: TGCGCCAGCAGCCAATTCGTTTTCGAGGGGACGAACACTGAAGCTTTCTTT. Residues: CASSQFVFEGTNTEAFF.

The chain combines TRBV3-1 with TRBJ2-6; 7 bases are shared with TRBD2. Losses at the gene ends were 2 bases for V and 0 bases for J; bases not matched to a gene: 10. CDR1 LGHDT and CDR2 YNNKEL come from the germline V gene (reference sequence). This CDR3 is built from 19 residues. CDR3 loop: CASSQLSSGYNSGANVLTF. In nucleotides, the CDR3 is TGTGCCAGCAGCCAACTCTCTAGCGGTTATAACTCTGGGGCCAACGTCCTGACTTTC.